This TCR beta chain comes out of a study of blood T cells in healthy people across ages. Primers used in a second PCR of roughly 7 to 12 cycles were a sample-barcoded 5' primer and a J-beta primer mix. MiXCR, run by TCRdb on the 5' RACE reads, gives a single entry per CDR3 protein. The sample comprises approximately 600,000 distinct CDR3 sequences, roughly 53% of which are singletons, and over 30% rests with the top ten. After removal of 1 base from V and 7 bases from J, the junction contained 13 bases not matched to a gene. Germline V CDR1 and CDR2: SQVTM, ANQGSEA. There are 16 residues in the CDR3.

Sequenced: blood. V usage is TRBV29-1 and J usage is TRBJ1-1, with 9 bases identical to TRBD1. The sequence derives from a man in his sixties in good health. The CDR3 region has the DNA TGCAGCGTTGAAGGAGGTCGGGGGGACAGGGACTATGAAGCTTTCTTT. It encodes CSVEGGRGDRDYEAFF.